This T cell receptor (beta chain) appears in the sequencing data of a study of T cell responses to AZD1222 COVID-19 vaccine. Per the germline V gene, CDR1 is SGHNT and CDR2 is YENEEA. Between the trimmed V and J ends, which lost 0 bases and 1 base, there was a span of 5 bases. The CDR3 extends over 14 amino acids. Repertoires were generated with immunoSEQ multiplex PCR, while TCRdb's copy carries only in-frame clones and drops some. Here the sample spans approximately 140,000 clones, around nine tenths being singletons. The TCR comes from an adult who received the AZD1222 COVID-19 vaccine. The starting material was peripheral blood, obtained 28 days after the second AZD1222 dose. V gene TRBV11-3 combines with J gene TRBJ2-3; D might be TRBD2 (5 bases). This CDR3 is CASSLERGTDTQYF. In DNA form, the CDR3 reads TGTGCCAGCAGCTTAGAGCGGGGCACAGATACGCAGTATTTT.